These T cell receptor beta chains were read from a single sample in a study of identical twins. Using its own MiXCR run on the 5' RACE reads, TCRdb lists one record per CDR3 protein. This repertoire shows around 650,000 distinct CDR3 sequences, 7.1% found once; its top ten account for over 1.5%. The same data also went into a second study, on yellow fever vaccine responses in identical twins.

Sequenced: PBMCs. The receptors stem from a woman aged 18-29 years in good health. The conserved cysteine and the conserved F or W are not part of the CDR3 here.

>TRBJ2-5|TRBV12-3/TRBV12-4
ASSFRGGGETQY
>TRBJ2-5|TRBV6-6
ASSYPGSETQY
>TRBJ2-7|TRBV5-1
ASSSTSSSYEQY
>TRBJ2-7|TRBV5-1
ASSLVGLAGESYEQY
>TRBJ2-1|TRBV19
ASSTEGGWQF
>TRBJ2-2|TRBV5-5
ASSLRAGTNTGELF
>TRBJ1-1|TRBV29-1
SVGGVNTEAF
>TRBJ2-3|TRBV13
ASSIFRDPATYTQY
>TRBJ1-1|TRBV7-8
ASSLVGAGGNTEAF
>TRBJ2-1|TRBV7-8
ASSSLPEPYNEQF
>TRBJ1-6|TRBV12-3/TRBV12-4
ASSSRQNNSPLH
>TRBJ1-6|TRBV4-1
ASSQVRGRNSPLH
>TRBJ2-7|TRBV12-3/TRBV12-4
ASSLVSGNHEQY
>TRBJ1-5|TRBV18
ASSSQVTQPQH
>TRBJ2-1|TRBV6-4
ASSAKPRTYSYNEQF
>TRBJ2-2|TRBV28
ASSLIRTGELF
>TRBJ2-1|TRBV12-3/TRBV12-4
ASWMSSYNEQF
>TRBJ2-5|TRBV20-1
SAEAGRPQETQY
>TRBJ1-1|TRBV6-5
ASSSGYDRDRRAF
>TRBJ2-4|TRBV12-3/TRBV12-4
ASSSRDRASGIQY
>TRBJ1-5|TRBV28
ASSPDRVSNQPQH
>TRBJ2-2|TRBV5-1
ASSPTSGWNTGELF
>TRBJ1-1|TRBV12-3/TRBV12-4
ASSRDMPEAF
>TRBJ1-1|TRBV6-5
ASSYSLQGGTEAF
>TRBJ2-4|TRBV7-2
ASSLTGQSIQY
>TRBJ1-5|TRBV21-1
ASPFEPQH
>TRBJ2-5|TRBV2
ASSELESETQY
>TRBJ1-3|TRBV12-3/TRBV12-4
ASSHRSSTRNTIY
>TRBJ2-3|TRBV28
ASSFYLGQTSTDTQY
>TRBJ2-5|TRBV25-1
ASRGQGYGETQY
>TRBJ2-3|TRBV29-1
SVEVTGALHGGQY
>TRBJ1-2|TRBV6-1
ASTGGVLYGYT
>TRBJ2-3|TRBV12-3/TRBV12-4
ASSLGGFYTDTQY
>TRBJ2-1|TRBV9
ASSVGGHNEQF
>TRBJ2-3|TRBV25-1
ASRLAGGATDTQY